The T cell receptor (beta chain) described here comes from a study of CD4 T cells in relation to SARS-CoV-2 and coronaviruses (dated by TCRdb to 2020 to 2023). Looking at the study overall: In the ViraFEST assay, PBMCs were cultured with antigen for less than 11 days, after which TCR beta CDR3s were sequenced to identify clonal expansions specific to the antigen. HLA restriction was mapped for shared crossreactive spike epitopes using patient-derived lymphoblastoid cell lines. The approximately 12 convalescent patients included 8 males and 4 females; two subjects were Hispanic. The Adaptive Biotechnologies TCR-sequencing kit was used to sequence samples from a few pre-COVID donors and the naive versus memory experiments, whereas other data were Illumina-based. The full convalescent cohort of around 12 patients had a median age of about 40 years, ranging from roughly 20 to 72 years. Memory CD4+ T cell crossreactivity between SARS-CoV-2 and common cold coronavirus spike proteins was assessed at the TCR clonotype level in the study. A different TCR-beta assay, based on Illumina, was used to sequence expansion assays from other donors in the study.

Concerning this clone: Its antigen target is currently unknown. No base-level quality is on record; no much larger clone is a single base apart.

Survey-level immunoSEQ TCR-beta sequencing was performed on DNA from CEF-cultured naive and memory CD4+ T cells. The source study handled its data this way. Preprocessing removed nonproductive sequences and CDR3s not starting with C, not ending with F or W, or shorter than 7 amino acids. The MANAFEST web app identified antigen-specific clonotypes based on expansion compared with the reference and other culture wells. To be counted as positive, a clone had to show significant expansion compared with the reference culture, at an FDR below 0.05, in 2 of 3 replicate wells. To be called positive, a clone also had to show significant expansion compared with every other tandem well and an odds ratio greater than 5. Cultured and uncultured naive and memory CD4+ repertoires were searched for previously identified spike- and CEF-reactive CDR3s. After three terminal residues were trimmed from each end, CDR3 homology was quantified as pairwise Levenshtein distance using the stringdist R package. What TCRdb holds here is the immuneACCESS table cut down to in-frame rearrangements. Part of the clones is not present; checked against another copy, under half of the missing clones reflect an unresolved V gene, and the others are unexplained. For V, J and clone size, that table is used; D and trimming come from the DNA. The sample includes some 40,000 clones, with around 77% observed a single time. About a fifth of the sample rests with the top ten.

Study-level results and caveats: Roughly 64% of donors had memory CD4+ clonotypes that crossrecognized SARS-CoV-2 and at least one common cold coronavirus spike. No donor contributed both pre-pandemic and post-infection samples, which limited tracing the source of pre-existing responses. Crossreactivity analysis centred on spike protein, so crossreactivity against other viral proteins was not assessed. Naive versus memory sequencing indicated that memory recall responses, rather than primary responses primed during culture, are detected by the assay. Significantly weaker SARS-CoV-2-driven expansion was shown by crossreactive clones than by monoreactive clones, consistent with antigenic imprinting. The study was constrained by small numbers of patients and of tested TCRs.

At the junction V is shortened by 2 bases and J by 4 bases, with 12 bases in between. There are 14 amino acids in the CDR3, from cysteine to phenylalanine inclusive. Solely the CDR3 DNA is kept, with 42 bases framed from the first base. Reading the germline V gene (reference sequence) gives CDR1 GTSNPN and CDR2 SVGIG. Naive and memory CD4+ T cells were separated from cryopreserved PBMCs through CD4 enrichment, which was followed by EasySep naive CD4+ T cell enrichment. For over nine days, sorted naive or memory CD4+ T cells (roughly 98,000) were cultured at a 1:1 ratio with T cell-depleted PBMCs and CEF peptides. In general, every peptide culture condition was set up in three replicate wells. Ficoll-Paque PLUS gradient centrifugation was used to isolate PBMCs from either whole blood or leukapheresis product. PBMCs were either cryopreserved at -140 degrees C or used fresh in the expansion assay. The QIAamp Micro DNA Kit was used to extract genomic DNA from the CD4+ T cells.

Sample: memory CD4+ T cells from PBMCs, cultured in vitro. The cell subset or site label here, explained by the study, means: memory (non-naive) CD4+ T cells. This TCR was sampled from an adult with COVID-19. This sequence uses TRBV30 and TRBJ2-1; the D region possibly corresponds to TRBD2 (6 bases align). At the DNA level, the sequence is TGTGCCTGGAGTAAAAGTCGGGGGTACAATGAGCAGTTCTTC. This gives the protein CAWSKSRGYNEQFF.